The rows below give T cell receptor beta chains drawn from one sample of a study of CD8+ T cells in alopecia areata. TCRdb keeps only in-frame clones here, not all; method: immunoSEQ multiplex PCR. In the table there are about 200,000 clones, more than 50% of which are singletons. Sequenced material: CD8+ T cells sorted from blood. Receptors originate from a human donor in good health. CDR3s include the opening cysteine and the closing phenylalanine or tryptophan. A D gene is named only where the DNA matches it firmly. Not all rows give a size; the values are once, few, many and, for expanded clones, a class.

j_call d_call clone_size cdr3_length v_call cdr3_aa cdr3_nt
TRBJ1-1 - few 13 TRBV29-1 CSVLGGASTEAFF TGCAGCGTTCTGGGGGGCGCGAGCACTGAAGCTTTCTTT
TRBJ2-5 TRBD2 - 15 TRBV14 CASSHPGTSPETQYF TGTGCCAGCAGCCATCCCGGGACTAGCCCGGAGACCCAGTACTTC
TRBJ2-3 TRBD2 - 15 TRBV7-9 CASSLFLAGDDTQYF TGTGCCAGCAGCTTATTCCTAGCGGGGGACGATACGCAGTATTTT
TRBJ1-5 - few 14 TRBV6-5 CASSPSGGNQPQHF TGTGCCAGTAGCCCGTCCGGGGGTAATCAGCCCCAGCATTTT
TRBJ2-5 TRBD2 - 17 TRBV11-2 CASSPGGGTGLLETQYF TGTGCCAGCAGCCCGGGGGGGGGCACAGGGCTTTTAGAGACCCAGTACTTC
TRBJ2-7 - - 15 TRBV5-1 CASSLGAAISYEQYF TGCGCCAGCAGCTTAGGGGCAGCGATCTCCTACGAGCAGTACTTC
TRBJ2-7 - - 15 TRBV25-1 CASSALEGTSYEQYF TGTGCCAGCAGTGCCCTGGAGGGGACGTCCTACGAGCAGTACTTC
TRBJ2-5 - - 15 TRBV6-5 CASSSTVRGWETQYF TGTGCCAGCAGTTCCACTGTGCGGGGCTGGGAGACCCAGTACTTC
TRBJ2-1 - few 13 TRBV14 CASSGVAINEQFF TGTGCCAGCAGCGGAGTAGCGATCAATGAGCAGTTCTTC
TRBJ2-7 TRBD1 few 14 TRBV6-5 CASSYGQGANEQYF TGTGCCAGCAGTTACGGACAGGGGGCCAACGAGCAGTACTTC
TRBJ1-1 - - 15 TRBV27 CASSLRPGPNTEAFF TGTGCCAGCAGTCTGCGTCCAGGGCCGAACACTGAAGCTTTCTTT
TRBJ2-7 - - 13 TRBV7-9 CASSLVGRGEQYF TGTGCCAGCAGCTTAGTCGGCAGGGGCGAGCAGTACTTC
TRBJ2-7 - - 15 TRBV4-1 CASSQEDGGTYEQYF TGCGCCAGCAGCCAAGAGGACGGGGGAACCTACGAGCAGTACTTC
TRBJ2-3 TRBD2 - 16 TRBV29-1 CSVEYGTSGVRNTQYF TGCAGCGTTGAGTACGGGACTAGCGGGGTTCGGAATACGCAGTATTTT
TRBJ1-1 - - 16 TRBV29-1 CSVYHPGALGNTEAFF TGCAGCGTGTATCACCCAGGGGCCCTGGGGAACACTGAAGCTTTCTTT
TRBJ2-2 TRBD2 - 16 TRBV5-4 CASGHLAGGFTGELFF TGTGCCAGCGGACACTTAGCGGGGGGATTCACCGGGGAGCTGTTTTTT
TRBJ1-3 - - 16 TRBV15 CATSRDGADPGNTIYF TGTGCCACCAGCAGAGACGGTGCGGACCCTGGAAACACCATATATTTT
TRBJ1-5 - few 12 TRBV12-5 CASGLAPFPQHF TGTGCTAGTGGTTTGGCCCCGTTTCCCCAGCATTTT
TRBJ1-5 - - 15 TRBV7-9 CASSLGAAGNQPQHF TGTGCCAGCAGCCTCGGGGCGGCGGGCAATCAGCCCCAGCATTTT
TRBJ2-3 - few 16 TRBV7-9 CASSSPSGGSTDTQYF TGTGCCAGCAGCTCTCCCTCCGGGGGTAGCACAGATACGCAGTATTTT
TRBJ1-1 - - 12 TRBV7-2 CASSPGRVEAFF TGTGCCAGCAGCCCGGGTAGAGTTGAAGCTTTCTTT
TRBJ2-3 - few 15 TRBV19 CASSIQGWGPDTQYF TGTGCCAGTAGTATTCAGGGGTGGGGCCCAGATACGCAGTATTTT
TRBJ2-5 TRBD2 - 16 TRBV7-6 CASSPGTSGVQETQYF TGTGCCAGCAGCCCCGGGACTAGCGGGGTTCAGGAGACCCAGTACTTC
TRBJ1-1 - few 16 TRBV4-1 CASSQDGGGTDTEAFF TGCGCCAGCAGCCAAGATGGCGGGGGGACGGACACTGAAGCTTTCTTT
TRBJ1-2 - few 14 TRBV29-1 CSVAPGSRDYGYTF TGCAGCGTTGCTCCAGGGAGTAGGGACTATGGCTACACCTTC
TRBJ2-7 TRBD1 - 15 TRBV12-5 CASGWGQGNPYEQYF TGTGCTAGTGGATGGGGACAGGGTAACCCCTACGAGCAGTACTTC
TRBJ2-1 - few 12 TRBV6-6 CASSYSDLEQFF TGTGCCAGCAGTTACTCAGATCTTGAGCAGTTCTTC
TRBJ2-3 - - 16 TRBV7-6 CASSPRIGPSTDTQYF TGTGCCAGCAGCCCCCGTATTGGACCTAGCACAGATACGCAGTATTTT
TRBJ2-4 - - 15 TRBV13 CASSLHGLAKNIQYF TGTGCCAGCAGCTTACACGGTTTAGCCAAAAACATTCAGTACTTC
TRBJ2-5 - - 15 TRBV29-1 CSVEDGRGEQETQYF TGCAGCGTTGAAGATGGCCGGGGAGAGCAAGAGACCCAGTACTTC
TRBJ1-2 - - 13 TRBV29-1 CSVERPMDYGYTF TGCAGCGTTGAGAGACCGATGGACTATGGCTACACCTTC
TRBJ2-7 TRBD1 - 14 TRBV2 CASSEATGIYEQYF TGTGCCAGCAGTGAAGCGACAGGGATCTACGAGCAGTACTTC
TRBJ1-1 - many 15 TRBV19 CASSIDRRKKVEAFF TGTGCCAGTAGTATAGATCGCCGTAAGAAGGTTGAAGCTTTCTTT
TRBJ2-5 TRBD2 few 15 TRBV7-2 CASSAHGGVQETQYF TGTGCCAGCAGCGCCCACGGGGGGGTTCAAGAGACCCAGTACTTC
TRBJ1-1 TRBD1 - 14 TRBV6-5 CASSWTGRGTEAFF TGTGCCAGCAGTTGGACAGGGAGGGGCACTGAAGCTTTCTTT
TRBJ1-1 TRBD1 few 14 TRBV30 CAWSPGQGNTEAFF TGTGCCTGGAGTCCAGGACAGGGGAACACTGAAGCTTTCTTT
TRBJ2-3 - - 15 TRBV9 CASSVVGRPADTQYF TGTGCCAGCAGCGTAGTGGGTCGTCCTGCAGATACGCAGTATTTT
TRBJ2-7 TRBD1 - 14 TRBV2 CARGGQDSSYEQYF TGTGCCAGGGGGGGACAGGACTCCTCCTACGAGCAGTACTTC
TRBJ2-5 TRBD1 - 17 TRBV29-1 CSVAGQSISVVQETQYF TGCAGCGTTGCGGGACAGTCTATTTCGGTGGTCCAAGAGACCCAGTACTTC
TRBJ1-2 - - 14 TRBV4-1 CASSQDPGMGGYTF TGCGCCAGCAGCCAAGATCCGGGGATGGGTGGCTACACCTTC
TRBJ1-1 - - 13 TRBV30 CAWSSDGGTEAFF TGTGCCTGGAGCTCAGATGGTGGGACTGAAGCTTTCTTT
TRBJ1-5 - - 14 TRBV11-2 CASSLGGAGQPQHF TGTGCCAGCAGCTTGGGGGGCGCGGGTCAGCCCCAGCATTTT
TRBJ2-3 - - 13 TRBV7-8 CASSFPRTDTQYF TGTGCCAGCAGCTTTCCCCGGACAGATACGCAGTATTTT
TRBJ2-1 TRBD2 - 12 TRBV4-1 CASSPTGTSQFF TGCGCCAGCAGCCCGACCGGGACTAGTCAGTTCTTC
TRBJ2-1 TRBD2 - 15 TRBV29-1 CSVAGRGGSYNEQFF TGCAGCGTTGCCGGTCGGGGGGGTAGCTACAATGAGCAGTTCTTC
TRBJ1-1 - - 16 TRBV7-6 CASSLGRLGLNTEAFF TGTGCCAGCAGCTTAGGTCGGCTGGGGCTGAACACTGAAGCTTTCTTT
TRBJ1-2 - - 13 TRBV27 CASSLSEGYGYTF TGTGCCAGCAGTTTATCGGAGGGCTATGGCTACACCTTC
TRBJ1-2 - - 14 TRBV5-1 CASSLETFGSGYTF TGCGCCAGCAGCTTGGAGACGTTTGGGTCTGGCTACACCTTC
TRBJ2-1 TRBD1 few 15 TRBV6-5 CASSSDRGPHNEQFF TGTGCCAGCAGTTCGGACAGGGGGCCCCACAATGAGCAGTTCTTC
TRBJ2-5 - - 13 TRBV5-1 CASSEGLMKTQYF TGCGCCAGCAGCGAGGGACTTATGAAGACCCAGTACTTC
TRBJ2-7 TRBD1 - 15 TRBV5-6 CASSWDQGQGYEQYF TGTGCCAGCAGCTGGGATCAAGGACAGGGCTACGAGCAGTACTTC
TRBJ1-1 - few 13 TRBV19 CASSMREYTEAFF TGTGCCAGTAGTATGAGGGAATACACTGAAGCTTTCTTT
TRBJ1-1 - - 13 TRBV29-1 CSVEWGFSTEAFF TGCAGCGTTGAATGGGGGTTCAGCACTGAAGCTTTCTTT
TRBJ2-1 - - 10 TRBV29-1 CGWGNGEQFF TGCGGGTGGGGTAATGGAGAGCAGTTCTTC
TRBJ2-7 TRBD2 - 14 TRBV27 CATGERGALHEQYF TGTGCCACCGGCGAGCGGGGGGCGCTTCATGAGCAGTACTTC
TRBJ2-3 TRBD2 medium-sized 14 TRBV6-4 CASSEAGGTDTQYF TGTGCCAGCAGTGAAGCGGGGGGGACAGATACGCAGTATTTT
TRBJ2-4 - - 14 TRBV7-8 CASSVSGFKNIQYF TGTGCCAGCAGCGTCTCAGGGTTCAAAAACATTCAGTACTTC
TRBJ2-7 - - 12 TRBV6-6 CASSPDAYEQYF TGTGCCAGCAGTCCGGACGCGTACGAGCAGTACTTC
TRBJ2-3 TRBD2 - 17 TRBV4-1 CASSPGWSGGGTDTQYF TGCGCCAGCAGCCCAGGTTGGAGCGGGGGGGGCACAGATACGCAGTATTTT